This T cell receptor (beta chain) originates from a study of CD8+ T cells in alopecia areata (dated by TCRdb to the late 2010s). Describing the broader study: The treated patients took part in an open-label pilot trial in which moderate-to-severe alopecia areata was treated with oral tofacitinib at 5 to 10 mg twice daily. Tofacitinib was given for 6 to 18 months, followed by 6 months of follow-up off drug to assess delayed response and recurrence. The SALT score, which quantifies the percentage of affected scalp surface area, was used to measure disease severity in treated patients. The study used high-throughput TCRbeta sequencing to examine T cell clonal expansion in alopecia areata, in both the C3H/HeJ mouse model and human patients. Scalp tissue and sorted CD4+ and CD8+ peripheral blood T cells from patchy and totalis/universalis alopecia areata patients and from healthy controls were covered by human TCRbeta sequencing. Patients on tofacitinib were biopsied at baseline and after 4 and 24 weeks of treatment, and several of the patients also had a later scalp biopsy. Scalp clonality was compared across normal scalp (n=4), patchy alopecia areata scalp (n=8), and alopecia totalis/universalis scalp (n=8). RNA came from the PAXgene miRNA kit for fixed scalp, the miRNeasy kit for PBMCs, and the RNeasy kit for mouse skin. TCRbeta CDR3 regions were amplified by immunoSEQ multiplex PCR using 35 Vbeta forward and 13 Jbeta reverse primers.

Concerning this clone: Its antigen is not yet known. No base quality values were provided; no much bigger clone lies one nucleotide off.

Library generation was performed with the immunoSEQ multiplex PCR assay. RNA was extracted from all samples and reverse transcribed into cDNA, which served as template for TCR sequencing. SuperScript III was used to make first-strand cDNA, primed with a 2:1 mix of oligo-dT and random hexamers. A synthetic immune receptor repertoire was used to assess amplification bias, and residual bias was removed computationally. The study's own analysis went as follows. Raw reads were preprocessed to remove errors, and CDR3 was defined by IMGT conventions from the conserved cysteine to phenylalanine. Clonality was computed as 1 minus the Shannon entropy, with the entropy normalized by log2 of the number of productive unique TCRs. Scalp TCRbeta sequences were cross-referenced with sorted blood CD4 and CD8 repertoires so that the CD4 or CD8 identity of scalp clones could be inferred. Sourced from immuneACCESS, this table was stored by TCRdb with only in-frame sequences that have V and J called. A share of the clones is absent; for the studies checked, an unresolved V gene accounts for under half, and the remainder has no known explanation. The D gene and trimming were derived from the DNA, and the V and J assignments and clone size from that table. Counted in this sample were 110,000 or so clones; 58% of them appeared once. Just under 30% of the sample lies in the top ten.

General conclusions and limits of the study: With tofacitinib, both scalp clonality and the number of expanded CD8+ clones among the top 100 scalp clones went down significantly. Unlike mouse skin, which is dominated by gammadelta T cells, normal human skin has resident alphabeta T cells that are also sequenced, and this complicates analysis of the scalp TCR repertoire. Lesional scalp, especially in alopecia totalis/universalis, showed higher clonality and more expanded CD8+ clones than normal scalp, suggesting antigenic drive. During tofacitinib treatment, many expanded lesional clones stuck around in both scalp and blood, and this persistence may partly explain why relapse happens after treatment is stopped. TCR sequences shared between patients were less clear than in mice, possibly partly because of HLA diversity in the patient population. Because the treated cohort was small and included a single nonresponder, larger studies are needed to assess links between baseline CD8+ expansion and response.

The time point label for this specimen denotes: less than five weeks on oral tofacitinib. The label giving this sample's treatment or condition can be read as: oral pan-JAK inhibitor, 5-10 mg twice daily. Peripheral blood and lesional scalp punch biopsies were obtained from patients with alopecia areata. PBMCs were separated by density centrifugation and stained for CD3, CD4 and CD8, after which CD4+ and CD8+ T cells were sorted on a FACSAria. The sequencing used CD8+ T cells sorted from blood, collected at week 4, from a patient treated with tofacitinib. The TCR sequence derives from a human donor with alopecia areata.

The nucleotide sequence is TGTGCCAGCAGCCAACTCGGACAGTATAATGAAAAACTGTTTTTT. It codes for CASSQLGQYNEKLFF. The chain was built from TRBV27 and TRBJ1-4; a tentative D call is TRBD1 (6 bases match). The germline ends are 15 bases apart after V is trimmed by 6 bases and J by 4 bases. The CDR3, from cysteine to phenylalanine, totals 15 residues. Here the CDR3 DNA is all that survives: 45 bases in frame from base 1. CDR1 MNHEY and CDR2 SMNVEV are derived from the germline V gene (reference sequence).